The 18 T cell receptor beta chains given below trace back to one sample, sequenced in a study of cytomegalovirus exposure and HLA in healthy donors. The PCR was carried out with 60 Vbeta primers and 13 Jbeta primers. Some clones are missing from TCRdb's copy, which holds only in-frame ones; the method was immunoSEQ multiplex PCR. The profile shows under 60,000 clones, approximately 82% of them singletons. Input material: PBMCs. The receptors shown here come from a man aged 45-65 years in good health and CMV-seronegative.

This clone has just one count. This chain links TRBV6-5 with TRBJ1-3; unclear D gene. Trimming removed 6 bases at V and 0 bases at J, with 12 bases between. CDR1 and CDR2 from the germline V gene are MNHEY and SVGAGI. The CDR3 spans 15 residues. The CDR3 here is CASRQPPPSGNTIYF. In DNA, the CDR3 is TGTGCCAGCAGACAACCCCCTCCCTCTGGAAACACCATATATTTT.

The rearrangement links TRBV11-1 to TRBJ2-2; a possible D gene is TRBD1 (5 bases). The CDR3 runs 14 residues. Germline V CDR1 and CDR2: SGHAT, FQDESV (reference sequence). The germline V and J ends were trimmed by 7 bases and 5 bases, with 14 bases remaining between them. The CDR3 sequence: CASIPTAGTGELFF. The DNA of the CDR3 is TGTGCCAGCATCCCAACGGCAGGGACCGGGGAGCTGTTTTTT.

V usage is TRBV25-1 and J usage is TRBJ2-5, with D maybe TRBD1 (6 bases). V gave up 1 base and J gave up 5 bases, with 11 bases separating them. Germline lookup yields CDR1 MGHDK and CDR2 SYGVNS. The CDR3 is 14 residues long. The CDR3 DNA is TGTGCCAGCAGTGAATTCGGTCAGGGGGAGACCCAGTACTTC. This gives the protein CASSEFGQGETQYF. Complete variable domain (other parts from reference TRBV25-1 and TRBJ2-5): EADIYQTPRYLVIGTGKKITLECSQTMGHDKMYWYQQDPGMELHLIHYSYGVNSTEKGDLSSESTVSRIRTEHFPLTLESARPSHTSQYLCASSEFGQGETQYFGPGTRLLVL.

V gene TRBV4-3 combines with J gene TRBJ2-1; D is perhaps TRBD1 (5 bases). CDR1 and CDR2 (germline): LGHNA, YSLEER. The CDR3 consists of 15 residues. V was clipped by 5 bases and J by 2 bases, with 13 bases between them. The CDR3 is CASSEIQGTYNEQFF. The CDR3 DNA follows: TGCGCCAGCAGCGAGATTCAGGGTACCTACAATGAGCAGTTCTTC.

This CDR3 reads CASTPAGTKTRSGANVLTF. For the CDR3, the DNA is TGTGCCAGCACCCCAGCCGGGACAAAAACTCGATCTGGGGCCAACGTCCTGACTTTC. The genes are TRBV27 and TRBJ2-6; tentatively, D is TRBD1 (6 bases). Germline assignment: CDR1 MNHEY and CDR2 SMNVEV (reference sequence). V was clipped by 7 bases and J by 1 base, with 23 bases between them. The CDR3 runs 19 residues.

This clone was counted a few times. The CDR3 protein is CATSEGDKEYNEQFF. For the CDR3, the DNA is TGTGCCACCTCAGAGGGGGACAAGGAGTACAATGAGCAGTTCTTC. This chain joins TRBV6-4 and TRBJ2-1; a weak D match, TRBD1 (6 bases). V was cut by 10 bases and J by 4 bases, with 20 bases left in between. The germline V gene encodes CDR1 MRHNA and CDR2 SNTAGT. The CDR3 runs 15 residues.

The V and J genes are TRBV5-6 and TRBJ2-7; 10 nucleotides agree with TRBD1. Trimming removed 0 bases from V and 5 bases from J; junction bases left unmatched: 5. Germline values: CDR1 SGHDT, CDR2 YYEEEE. The CDR3 loop spans 15 amino acids. CDR3 region: CASSLGGQGLHEQYF. CDR3 in DNA: TGTGCCAGCAGCTTGGGGGGACAGGGGCTCCACGAGCAGTACTTC.

The chain joins TRBV19 to TRBJ1-1, with D maybe TRBD1 (5 bases). This CDR3 spans 14 amino acids. Trimming cost V 3 bases and J 1 base, with 9 bases left between them. The germline gives CDR1 LNHDA, CDR2 SQIVND (reference sequence). This CDR3 is CASSIQTENTEAFF. CDR3 DNA: TGTGCCAGTAGTATCCAGACAGAGAACACTGAAGCTTTCTTT.

Details on this clone: Other DNA sequences in the sample encode the same CDR3. This sequence joins TRBV19 and TRBJ1-6; 7 positions agree with TRBD1. CDR1 and CDR2 from the germline V gene are LNHDA and SQIVND (reference sequence). There are 14 residues in the CDR3. Trimming cost V 5 bases and J 5 bases; bases outside gene matches: 3. DNA for the CDR3: TGTGCCAGTAGTCCCGGGACAGATAATTCACCCCTCCACTTT. Its translation is CASSPGTDNSPLHF.

V gene TRBV6-1 combines with J gene TRBJ2-5; 11 bases match TRBD2. V was pared by 5 bases and J by 5 bases, with 7 bases of the junction left unmatched. Germline V CDR1 and CDR2: MNHNS, SASEGT. This CDR3 spans 15 amino acids. The CDR3 coding sequence is TGTGCCAGCAGTTTTAGCGGGGGGGCCGGTGAGACCCAGTACTTC. Translation gives CASSFSGGAGETQYF.

This clone was detected only once. This chain connects TRBV28 to TRBJ2-2, with TRBD2 identical over 10 bases. This CDR3 is built from 15 residues. Germline assignment: CDR1 MDHEN and CDR2 SYDVKM. Trimming at V came to 6 bases and at J to 9 bases, leaving 10 bases not matched to a gene. The CDR3 region is CASSVQRGGRRELFF. CDR3 in DNA: TGTGCCAGCAGCGTCCAGCGGGGGGGCCGAAGGGAGCTGTTTTTT. The full variable domain, its missing parts supplied by reference TRBV28 and TRBJ2-2, is DVKVTQSSRYLVKRTGEKVFLECVQDMDHENMFWYRQDPGLGLRLIYFSYDVKMKEKGDIPEGYSVSREKKERFSLILESASTNQTSMYLCASSVQRGGRRELFFGEGSRLTVL.

This chain uses TRBV5-1 with TRBJ2-2, with D possibly matching TRBD1 (6 bases). The CDR3 is made up of 13 amino acids. V was shortened by 3 bases and J by 5 bases, with 8 bases between the two germline ends. Germline V CDR1 and CDR2: SGHRS, YFSETQ. The CDR3: CASSSQGTGELFF. CDR3 nucleotide sequence: TGCGCCAGCAGCTCACAGGGTACCGGGGAGCTGTTTTTT. The complete variable domain, with remaining parts taken from reference TRBV5-1 and TRBJ2-2, reads KAGVTQTPRYLIKTRGQQVTLSCSPISGHRSVSWYQQTPGQGLQFLFEYFSETQRNKGNFPGRFSGRQFSNSRSEMNVSTLELGDSALYLCASSSQGTGELFFGEGSRLTVL.

This chain joins TRBV5-1 and TRBJ2-5, with D possibly being TRBD2 (7 bases). The CDR3 spans 15 residues. Germline assignment: CDR1 SGHRS and CDR2 YFSETQ. Trimming stripped 3 bases from V and 1 base from J, with 13 bases between. In nucleotides, the CDR3 is TGCGCCAGCAGCTCTGGGGGGGCCGGCCAAGAGACCCAGTACTTC. The encoded protein is CASSSGGAGQETQYF.

The rearrangement uses TRBV28 and TRBJ1-1; D is undetermined. Trimming stripped 3 bases from V and 4 bases from J, with 6 bases between. The CDR3 runs to 12 residues. Germline-derived CDR1 and CDR2 are MDHEN and SYDVKM. The CDR3 region is CASSFRGTEAFF. The CDR3 nucleotides are TGTGCCAGCAGTTTCAGAGGCACTGAAGCTTTCTTT.

The chain uses TRBV9 and TRBJ2-2, with TRBD1 identical over 8 bases. The CDR3 spans 18 residues. Germline CDR1 is SGDLS and CDR2 is YYNGEE. The ends lost 3 bases at V and 2 bases at J; junction bases unmatched: 12. The CDR3 DNA reads as TGTGCCAGCAGCGGCCGTCCCCCGACAGGGGCTAACACCGGGGAGCTGTTTTTT. Its translation: CASSGRPPTGANTGELFF. Drawing the rest from reference TRBV9 and TRBJ2-2, the complete variable domain is DSGVTQTPKHLITATGQRVTLRCSPRSGDLSVYWYQQSLDQGLQFLIQYYNGEERAKGNILERFSAQQFPDLHSELNLSSLELGDSALYFCASSGRPPTGANTGELFFGEGSRLTVL.

This clone was observed a few times. The V call is TRBV27, the J call TRBJ1-3, with TRBD1 identical over 9 bases. V lost 6 bases, J lost 2 bases, and 11 bases stayed unmatched. The germline V gene encodes CDR1 MNHEY and CDR2 SMNVEV (reference sequence). CDR3 length equals 17 residues. The CDR3, as DNA: TGTGCCAGCAGACCGACATACAGGGGGCTAACTGGAAACACCATATATTTT. Its protein product is CASRPTYRGLTGNTIYF.

This clone was detected once. V is TRBV4-1 and J is TRBJ2-7, with TRBD2 matching over 9 bases. CDR1 and CDR2 (germline): MGHRA, YSYEKL. The V segment lost 5 bases and the J segment 2 bases; nucleotides outside the gene matches: 4. The CDR3 is 14 amino acids. CDR3 sequence reads: CASSSAGGPYEQYF. In nucleotides, the CDR3 is TGCGCCAGCAGCTCAGCGGGGGGACCCTACGAGCAGTACTTC.

This clone came up a few times. The chain employs TRBV10-3 and TRBJ2-5; TRBD2 might be the D (6 bases). Per germline, CDR1 ENHRY and CDR2 SYGVKD. The CDR3 spans 15 residues. V lost 3 bases and J lost 5, with 16 bases in between. The chain's CDR3 is CAISDPGEALETQYF. Here the CDR3 DNA reads TGTGCCATCAGTGACCCCGGGGAGGCCCTGGAGACCCAGTACTTC.